This T cell receptor (beta chain) derives from a study of blood T cell repertoires in COVID-19 (dated by TCRdb to 2020 to 2021). Study-wide context: The collaborator samples originated in the United States, Italy and Spain and spanned the acute and convalescent phases of COVID-19. The material from the prospective study consisted of cDNA or gDNA derived from T cells, B-cell-depleted T cells, or PBMCs. Subjects who had been exposed to COVID-19, were actively infected with it, or had recovered from it provided the deeply sampled blood TCRbeta repertoires that made up the dataset. A freely available public database, intended as a resource for researchers studying the immune response to SARS-CoV-2, is where the repertoires were released. Samples were obtained from the ongoing ImmuneRACE study (first 160 participants) and from 1,254 subjects provided by 6 global collaborators. Nearly every sample came with metadata listing a de-identified subject ID, COVID-19 status, age in years and sex. Where available, HLA class I and class II types were taken from metadata supplied by the sample provider and were not determined by assay-based typing. Results and caveats for the whole study, not just this receptor: The amount of clinical and demographic metadata varied by source and participant and was provided uncurated.

TCRbeta CDR3 regions were amplified from genomic DNA by means of the immunoSEQ Assay, a bias-controlled multiplex PCR. Per the original workflow: The number of nucleated cells in each sample was estimated from the amplification of reference gene primers within the assay. To quantify the absolute abundance of each unique TCRbeta CDR3 rearrangement, sequence reads were collapsed and filtered. Productive Simpson clonality was computed per sample as the square root of Simpson's diversity index over productive rearrangements. TCRdb mirrors the immuneACCESS table, restricted to in-frame sequences. Some clones are absent from its copies; in checked studies, under half trace to an unresolved V gene, and the reason for the others is unknown. That table supplies the V and J calls and clone size; D and trimming were determined from the DNA. The sample records 340,000 or so clones, roughly 84% of which are singletons. The ten most abundant clones make up 1% of the sample.

Collaborating institutions collected whole blood in K2EDTA tubes following their own protocols. For TCRbeta analysis, collaborator samples were shipped as frozen whole blood, as isolated PBMCs, or as DNA extracted from either sample type. The CDR3 contains 14 residues, cysteine and phenylalanine counted. Of all the DNA, just the CDR3 is kept, 42 bases in frame from base 1. Sequences MNHEY (CDR1) and SVGAGI (CDR2) are obtained from the germline V gene. V is cut back by 6 bases and J by 7 bases, with 9 bases in the junction unmatched. As regards this clone: It has no known antigen specificity. Base qualities are missing; no much larger clone stands one base away.

The rearranged chain carries TRBV6-5 and TRBJ2-7; TRBD1 lines up with 10 middle nucleotides. This clonotype originated in a man aged 45-60 years with active or convalescent COVID-19. Sequencing was done on a sample of peripheral blood. The nucleotide sequence reads TGTGCCAGCAGGCCCGGGACAGGGGCTGGAGAGCAGTACTTC. Its translation reads: CASRPGTGAGEQYF.